This TCR beta chain was recovered during a study of shared clonotypes between healthy human individuals. Looking at the study overall: The study drew on a couple of women and a few men aged 18 to 49 as donors.

At deep level, the assay was performed. Per the study methods: Junction-only immunoSEQ sequences carried no quality scores, so filtering differed. The protocol was immunoSEQ multiplex PCR, while the TCRdb copy is restricted to in-frame clones and leaves out a portion. V, J and clone size are those of that table, while D and trimming were read from the DNA. The table shows roughly 500,000 clones, with roughly four fifths occurring only once. Per the germline V gene, CDR1 is MNHNY and CDR2 is SVGAGI (reference sequence). The CDR3 is made up of 13 amino acids. V was shortened by 7 bases and J by 9 bases, with 16 bases between the two germline ends.

The sequence was obtained from a woman aged 40 to 55 in good health. Some clones in this sample may be carry-over from other donors' samples. The rearrangement uses TRBV6-6 and TRBJ2-1, with TRBD2 as a possible D gene (6 bases). The sample was PBMCs. The CDR3 DNA follows: TGTGCCAGCACGGCTAGCGCCGGGGGTGAGCAGTTCTTC. Protein sequence: CASTASAGGEQFF.